This T cell receptor beta chain was captured by sequencing in a study of T-cell memory formation after mild COVID-19. The study, taken as a whole, reports: Nothing confirmed that second-wave clones peaking on day 37 were specific for SARS-CoV-2.

TCRdb processed the 5' RACE reads anew with MiXCR; each CDR3 protein has one entry. The data show fewer than 250,000 distinct CDR3 sequences, 15% to 17% seen once. Trimming pared 3 bases from V and 7 bases from J, leaving 22 bases between. From germline, CDR1 is MNHNS and CDR2 SASEGT. CDR3 length: 16 residues. In this sample, this clonotype turned up a few times. Its antigen is not known. V is TRBV6-1 and J is TRBJ2-7, with D perhaps TRBD1 (7 bases). This TCR came from an adult woman who had mild COVID-19 (a few samples of this study predate the infection). Cell type and time point are not known. The specimen was PBMCs or a T cell subset sorted from them (not recorded which). CDR3 DNA sequence: TGTGCCAGCAGTGATGGGAGGAGGGGGCGCCGGCGGGAGCAGTACTTC. This translates into CASSDGRRGRRREQYF.